Included here is one T cell receptor beta chain sequence, with context. The CDR3 extends over 15 amino acids. Looked up from germline, CDR1 is SEHNR and CDR2 is FQNEAQ (reference sequence). The V gene end was trimmed by 1 base and the J gene end by 5 bases; junction bases not matched to a gene: 5. This table comes from immunoSEQ multiplex PCR, and its TCRdb copy is limited to in-frame clones, with some not included. Of around 25,000 clones in the sample, around nine tenths were seen once. The source of the sample is a study of T cell changes during pregnancy in multiple sclerosis. This clonotype was obtained from a female donor in good health, enrolled as a control in a pregnancy study. Sequencing used CD8+ T cells from peripheral blood mononuclear cells, obtained in the third trimester of pregnancy. The chain employs TRBV7-9 and TRBJ1-1, with 9 nucleotides matching TRBD1. The CDR3 DNA follows: TGTGCCAGCAGCTTAGGACAGGGGGTAGAAACTGAAGCTTTCTTT. Its translation: CASSLGQGVETEAFF. Based on the CDR3 plus reference TRBV7-9 and TRBJ1-1, the full variable domain is DTGVSQNPRHKITKRGQNVTFRCDPISEHNRLYWYRQTLGQGPEFLTYFQNEAQLEKSRLLSDRFSAERPKGSFSTLEIQRTEQGDSAMYLCASSLGQGVETEAFFGQGTRLTVV.